One sample yielded the 16 T cell receptor beta chains listed below, sequenced in a study of cytomegalovirus exposure and HLA in healthy donors (dated by TCRdb to about 2017). The protocol used for the library was the immunoSEQ multiplex PCR assay. For the multiplex PCR, a mixture combining 60 forward primers for TCR Vbeta segments and 13 reverse primers for TCR Jbeta segments was used. TCRdb took this table from immuneACCESS and kept in-frame rearrangements with V and J called. Such tables lack part of the clones; where checked against another copy, unresolved V genes explain under half of the gap, and the rest is unexplained. This sample holds 120,000 or so clones; around 78% were observed only once. Of the sample, 5.5% to 8% falls within the top ten clones. The material sequenced was PBMCs. Receptor source: a woman aged 40 to 50 in good health and CMV-seronegative.

This clone has a handful of counts. This chain joins TRBV28 and TRBJ2-3, with 14 bases lining up with TRBD2. Germline V gives CDR1 MDHEN, CDR2 SYDVKM. The CDR3 runs 17 residues. V was pared by 3 bases and J by 3 bases, with 5 bases of the junction left unmatched. CDR3 in DNA: TGTGCCAGCAGTTTTTGGACTAGCGGGAGGTTTACAGATACGCAGTATTTT. Protein sequence: CASSFWTSGRFTDTQYF.

The chain has TRBV11-2 and TRBJ1-2; D not certain. Trimming took off 0 bases at V and 7 bases at J, with 6 bases between the two ends. The CDR3 totals 12 residues. The germline V gene encodes CDR1 SGHAT and CDR2 FQNNGV. CDR3: CASSLDPRGYTF. CDR3 in DNA: TGTGCCAGCAGCTTAGATCCCCGTGGCTACACCTTC.

The chain employs TRBV7-2 and TRBJ2-7; tentatively, D is TRBD2 (6 bases). Per the germline V gene, CDR1 is SGHTA and CDR2 is FQGNSA. The V end was cut by 5 bases, the J end by 6 bases, with 14 bases between. The CDR3 has 13 residues. The CDR3 sequence: CASSPDWGVEQYF. CDR3 nucleotide sequence: TGTGCCAGCAGCCCCGACTGGGGGGTCGAGCAGTACTTC.

V and J are TRBV15 and TRBJ2-7; possibly TRBD2 for D (6 bases). Trimming cost V 2 bases and J 7 bases, with 9 bases left between them. CDR1 is LNHNV, CDR2 YYDKDF, per germline (reference sequence). The CDR3 loop spans 12 amino acids. CDR3 sequence (DNA): TGTGCCACCAGCAGAATAGGACTAGAGCAGTACTTC. Its translation is CATSRIGLEQYF.

This clone came up a few times. The J gene is TRBJ2-1, the V gene TRBV7-2, with D perhaps TRBD2 (5 bases). CDR3 length: 12 residues. Between the trimmed V and J ends, which lost 3 bases and 12 bases, there was a span of 12 bases. The V gene's germline CDR1 is SGHTA and CDR2 FQGNSA. The chain's CDR3 is CASSLETIGQFF. The CDR3, as DNA: TGTGCCAGCAGCTTGGAGACTATCGGGCAGTTCTTC.

There are a few counts of this clone. This chain uses TRBV10-1 with TRBJ2-4; 9 bases map to TRBD1. Germline CDR1 and CDR2: WNHNN and SYGVQD (reference sequence). V lost 5 bases to trimming and J lost 9 bases; unmatched junction nucleotides: 5. CDR3 length: 13 residues. The CDR3 nucleotides are TGCGCCAGCAGTTCGGGACAGGGTTTCATTCAGTACTTC. Translated: CASSSGQGFIQYF.

This clone was found a few times. The chain joins TRBV29-1 to TRBJ1-1, with D perhaps matching TRBD1 (5 bases). This CDR3 comprises 13 residues. From germline, CDR1 is SQVTM and CDR2 ANQGSEA. Trimming took 6 bases from V and 2 from J, leaving 13 bases between them. CDR3 DNA sequence: TGCAGCGTCGACAGCCCCCTAAACACTGAAGCTTTCTTT. Its translation is CSVDSPLNTEAFF.

This chain connects TRBV5-1 to TRBJ1-1; 7 nucleotides match TRBD1. After removal of 4 bases from V and 0 bases from J, the junction contained 3 bases not matched to a gene. The CDR3 covers 14 residues. Germline CDR1 and CDR2: SGHRS and YFSETQ. CDR3: CASSTQGMNTEAFF. The CDR3 nucleotides are TGCGCCAGCAGCACACAGGGGATGAACACTGAAGCTTTCTTT.

This clone was seen just once. The CDR3 here is CASSRESPSGANVLTF. For the CDR3, the DNA is TGTGCCAGCAGTCGGGAATCCCCCTCTGGGGCCAACGTCCTGACTTTC. The rearrangement uses TRBV2 and TRBJ2-6; D might be TRBD2 (5 bases). The germline V and J ends were trimmed by 5 bases and 0 bases, with 11 bases remaining between them. This CDR3 region has 16 residues. Germline V gene sequence: CDR1 SNHLY, CDR2 FYNNEI.

The chain links TRBV7-8 to TRBJ1-1, with a weak D call TRBD1 (5 bases). V lost 5 bases and J 3 bases, leaving 13 bases between the germline ends. Per germline, CDR1 SGHVS and CDR2 FQNEAQ. There are 14 residues in the CDR3. For the CDR3, the DNA is TGTGCCAGCAGCCAACGGGGGGTAGACACTGAAGCTTTCTTT. Translation gives CASSQRGVDTEAFF.

The chain links TRBV6-5 to TRBJ1-1; no firm D call. V was pared by 6 bases and J by 1 base, with 9 bases between. Per the germline V gene, CDR1 is MNHEY and CDR2 is SVGAGI. CDR3 length: 13 amino acids. The CDR3 here is CASSTWANTEAFF. The CDR3 DNA follows: TGTGCCAGCAGCACCTGGGCGAACACTGAAGCTTTCTTT.

This clone was recorded a few times. The chain uses TRBV27 and TRBJ2-3; D is possibly TRBD2 (6 bases). This CDR3 has 18 residues. V gave up 1 base and J gave up 8 bases, with 25 bases separating them. Germline-derived CDR1 and CDR2 are MNHEY and SMNVEV (reference sequence). The CDR3 sequence is CASSLFPPLVMDYVTQYF. CDR3 coding DNA: TGTGCCAGCAGTTTATTCCCCCCACTAGTAATGGACTACGTTACGCAGTATTTT.

The J gene is TRBJ2-7, the V gene TRBV29-1, with 8 bases that match TRBD1. Losses at the gene ends were 5 bases for V and 1 base for J; bases not matched to a gene: 10. Germline V gene lookup returns CDR1 SQVTM and CDR2 ANQGSEA. The CDR3 consists of 15 residues. DNA of the CDR3: TGCAGCGTTACGGGGCCGGGGACAGGATCCTACGAGCAGTACTTC. As protein: CSVTGPGTGSYEQYF.

There are a few counts of this clone. This chain uses TRBV2 with TRBJ1-4; 7 bases align to TRBD1. V lost 4 bases, J lost 7 bases, and 9 bases stayed unmatched. Germline-derived CDR1 and CDR2 are SNHLY and FYNNEI. This CDR3 is 15 amino acids long. This CDR3 reads CASSGRQGGGEKLFF. DNA of the CDR3: TGTGCCAGCAGTGGGCGGCAGGGGGGCGGTGAAAAACTGTTTTTT.

The rearrangement joins TRBV7-9 to TRBJ2-3, with a tentative D call TRBD1 (6 bases). Trimming took 5 bases from V and 3 from J, leaving 9 bases between them. Looked up from germline, CDR1 is SEHNR and CDR2 is FQNEAQ (reference sequence). This CDR3 contains 13 residues. CDR3 sequence reads: CASSDTGTDTQYF. Written as DNA, the CDR3 is TGTGCCAGCAGCGATACAGGGACAGATACGCAGTATTTT. Full variable domain (rest looked up from reference TRBV7-9 and TRBJ2-3): DTGVSQNPRHKITKRGQNVTFRCDPISEHNRLYWYRQTLGQGPEFLTYFQNEAQLEKSRLLSDRFSAERPKGSFSTLEIQRTEQGDSAMYLCASSDTGTDTQYFGPGTRLTVL.

CDR3 in amino acids: CASSFLGGQETQYF. CDR3 sequence (DNA): TGTGCCAGCAGCTTCTTGGGCGGGCAAGAGACCCAGTACTTC. J is TRBJ2-5 and V is TRBV13, with D possibly matching TRBD2 (5 bases). V was clipped by 3 bases and J by 2 bases, with 10 bases between them. This CDR3 region has 14 residues. CDR1 is PRHDT and CDR2 is FYEKMQ in the germline V gene (reference sequence).